This T cell receptor (beta chain) was sequenced for a study of tumor-infiltrating lymphocytes in localized non-small cell lung cancer. This clone was seen a few times. Its target is not known. Study-wide findings and caveats: No link was found between tumor T-cell fraction and recurrence-free survival.

TCRdb's table, derived via immunoSEQ multiplex PCR, lists solely in-frame clones and lacks some. The data show around 16,000 clones, with less than 50% seen just once and about a sixth held by the top ten. Trimming pared 4 bases from V and 6 bases from J, leaving 18 bases between. The CDR3 consists of 16 residues. Looked up from germline, CDR1 is LGHNA and CDR2 is YSLEER. The receptor's source is a human donor with non-small cell lung cancer. Sequenced: lung tumor tissue. This chain connects TRBV4-3 to TRBJ2-2, with D perhaps TRBD1 (6 bases). The CDR3 here is CASSLTTGRWAGELFF. The CDR3 bases are TGCGCCAGCAGCCTGACCACAGGGCGGTGGGCCGGGGAGCTGTTTTTT.